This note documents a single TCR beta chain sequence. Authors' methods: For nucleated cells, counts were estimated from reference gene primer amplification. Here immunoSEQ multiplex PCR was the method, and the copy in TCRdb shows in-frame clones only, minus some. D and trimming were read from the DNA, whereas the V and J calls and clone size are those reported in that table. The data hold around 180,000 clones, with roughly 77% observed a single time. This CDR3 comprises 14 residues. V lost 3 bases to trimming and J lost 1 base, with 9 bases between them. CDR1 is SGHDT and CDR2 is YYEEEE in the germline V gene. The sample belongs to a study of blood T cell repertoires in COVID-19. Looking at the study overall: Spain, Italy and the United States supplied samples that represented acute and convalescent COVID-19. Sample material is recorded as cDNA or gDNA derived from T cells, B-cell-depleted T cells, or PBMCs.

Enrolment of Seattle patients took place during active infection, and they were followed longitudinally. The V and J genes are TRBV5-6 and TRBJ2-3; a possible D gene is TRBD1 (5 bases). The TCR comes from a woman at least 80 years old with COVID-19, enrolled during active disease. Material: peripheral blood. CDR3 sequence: CASSSQGRTDTQYF. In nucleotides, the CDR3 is TGTGCCAGCAGCTCTCAGGGTCGCACAGATACGCAGTATTTT.